The 8 T cell receptor beta chains presented below share a single source sample, sequenced in a study of CD8+ T cells in alopecia areata. cDNA prepared by RNA extraction and subsequent reverse transcription served as the template for sequencing. This table comes from immunoSEQ multiplex PCR, and its TCRdb copy is limited to in-frame clones, with some not included. The table shows approximately 120,000 clones, with about 51% occurring only once. The sample was NKG2D-low CD8+ T cells sorted from blood. All receptors derive from a human donor with alopecia areata.

This clone was counted only a few times. The V call is TRBV19, the J call TRBJ2-7; no firm D call. Per the germline V gene, CDR1 is LNHDA and CDR2 is SQIVND (reference sequence). The V end lost 7 bases, the J end lost 1 base, and 8 bases lay between the germline ends. This CDR3 is 12 amino acids long. The CDR3 coding sequence is TGTGCCAGTATGGACGGTTCCTACGAGCAGTACTTC. Translated: CASMDGSYEQYF.

The V and J genes are TRBV13 and TRBJ2-6; D call uncertain. V lost 0 bases, J lost 4 bases, and 7 bases lay in between. This CDR3 is 15 amino acids long. The germline V gene has CDR1 PRHDT and CDR2 FYEKMQ (reference sequence). CDR3 DNA: TGTGCCAGCAGCTTAGGAAGGGTGGGGGCCAACGTCCTGACTTTC. This codes for CASSLGRVGANVLTF.

This chain uses TRBV29-1 with TRBJ2-3; D tentatively reads TRBD1 or TRBD2 (5 bases each). Germline values: CDR1 SQVTM, CDR2 ANQGSEA. V lost 6 bases and J 5 bases, leaving 9 bases between the germline ends. The CDR3 consists of 11 residues. Here the CDR3 reads CSVGDGDTQYF. CDR3 nucleotides: TGCAGCGTGGGGGACGGAGATACGCAGTATTTT.

This clone was seen a few times. The chain is built from TRBV7-9 and TRBJ2-1, with 8 bases lining up with TRBD2. J lost 8 bases, V lost 5 bases, and 8 bases had no gene match. CDR3 length: 14 residues. Germline V gene sequence: CDR1 SEHNR, CDR2 FQNEAQ (reference sequence). CDR3 region: CASSPAGEAYEQFF. DNA of the CDR3: TGTGCCAGCAGCCCAGCGGGGGAAGCATATGAGCAGTTCTTC.

The chain couples TRBV29-1 to TRBJ1-2; weak D call: TRBD1 (6 bases). V was shortened by 6 bases and J by 7 bases, with 15 bases between the two germline ends. The CDR3 consists of 12 residues. CDR1 and CDR2 from the germline V gene are SQVTM and ANQGSEA. The CDR3 loop is CSVQQGLVGYTF. DNA for the CDR3: TGCAGCGTGCAGCAGGGGCTCGTTGGCTACACCTTC.

In this sample, this clone turned up once. The genes are TRBV5-6 and TRBJ2-2, with D unclear. This CDR3 has 13 amino acids. Trimming left V 0 bases short and J 4 bases short, with 4 bases between. The germline gives CDR1 SGHDT, CDR2 YYEEEE. The CDR3 spells CASSLDITGELFF. CDR3 bases: TGTGCCAGCAGCTTGGATATCACCGGGGAGCTGTTTTTT. The full variable domain, in which reference TRBV5-6 and TRBJ2-2 provide the parts outside the CDR3, is DAGVTQSPTHLIKTRGQQVTLRCSPKSGHDTVSWYQQALGQGPQFIFQYYEEEERQRGNFPDRFSGHQFPNYSSELNVNALLLGDSALYLCASSLDITGELFFGEGSRLTVL.

The genes are TRBV5-1 and TRBJ2-1; D is unclear. This CDR3 contains 13 residues. Germline CDR1 SGHRS, CDR2 YFSETQ. V lost 1 base to trimming and J lost 5 bases, with 7 bases between them. The CDR3 DNA sequence: TGCGCCAGCAGCTTGCCGGCGGACAATGAGCAGTTCTTC. Amino acid sequence: CASSLPADNEQFF.

The chain is built from TRBV28 and TRBJ1-6; 8 nucleotides line up with TRBD1. The V segment lost 7 bases and the J segment 14 bases; nucleotides outside the gene matches: 10. Germline-derived CDR1 and CDR2 are MDHEN and SYDVKM. The CDR3 loop spans 13 amino acids. The CDR3 region is CASKTKQGVALHF. CDR3 nucleotide sequence: TGTGCCAGCAAGACGAAACAGGGGGTCGCCCTCCACTTT. The full variable domain, its missing parts supplied by reference TRBV28 and TRBJ1-6, is DVKVTQSSRYLVKRTGEKVFLECVQDMDHENMFWYRQDPGLGLRLIYFSYDVKMKEKGDIPEGYSVSREKKERFSLILESASTNQTSMYLCASKTKQGVALHFGNGTRLTVT.